A single sample is the source of the 13 T cell receptor beta chains below, sequenced in a study of cytomegalovirus exposure and HLA in healthy donors. Here immunoSEQ multiplex PCR was the method, and the copy in TCRdb shows in-frame clones only, minus some. The sample carries 71,000 or so clones, approximately 94% recorded once. Sequenced: PBMCs. The origin of the receptors is a woman between 18 and 29 years old in good health and CMV-seropositive.

J is TRBJ1-5 and V is TRBV11-3; D is possibly TRBD1 (5 bases). Trimming removed 6 bases at V and 2 bases at J, with 14 bases between. This CDR3 contains 15 residues. The germline V gene encodes CDR1 SGHNT and CDR2 YENEEA. DNA for the CDR3: TGTGCCAGCAGAGCGATTTCGGGGGGCAATCAGCCCCAGCATTTT. Amino acid sequence: CASRAISGGNQPQHF.

This chain links TRBV28 with TRBJ2-5, with TRBD1 matching over 11 bases. Trimming removed 7 bases from V and 7 bases from J; junction bases left unmatched: 11. Germline V gene sequence: CDR1 MDHEN, CDR2 SYDVKM. CDR3 length: 15 residues. The CDR3, as DNA: TGTGCCAGCACTCAGAGGACAGGGGGCTTCGGGACCCAGTACTTC. Translated: CASTQRTGGFGTQYF.

This clone was seen once. J is TRBJ2-5 and V is TRBV7-9; TRBD1 matches at 9 bases. Germline V gene data show CDR1 as SEHNR and CDR2 as FQNEAQ (reference sequence). After removal of 0 bases from V and 4 bases from J, the junction contained 0 bases not matched to a gene. The CDR3 spans 14 residues. The CDR3 reads CASSLATGGETQYF. CDR3 nucleotides: TGTGCCAGCAGCTTAGCGACAGGGGGAGAGACCCAGTACTTC. The full variable domain, in which reference TRBV7-9 and TRBJ2-5 provide the parts outside the CDR3, is DTGVSQNPRHKITKRGQNVTFRCDPISEHNRLYWYRQTLGQGPEFLTYFQNEAQLEKSRLLSDRFSAERPKGSFSTLEIQRTEQGDSAMYLCASSLATGGETQYFGPGTRLLVL.

This rearrangement joins TRBV6-6 to TRBJ1-4; tentative D call: TRBD1 (5 bases). The V and J ends lost 5 bases and 9 bases respectively, with 10 bases between them. Germline loops: CDR1 MNHNY, CDR2 SVGAGI (reference sequence). The CDR3 covers 12 residues. The CDR3, as DNA: TGTGCCAGCAGTGGAGACAGTCAAAAACTGTTTTTT. This encodes CASSGDSQKLFF.

This chain links TRBV6-5 with TRBJ2-1, with D perhaps TRBD2 (5 bases). Deletions cut 4 bases from V and 4 bases from J, with 8 bases between. Germline V lookup: CDR1 MNHEY, CDR2 SVGAGI. The CDR3 is 13 amino acids. In DNA, the CDR3 is TGTGCCAGCAGTTTCCGGGGTTACAATGAGCAGTTCTTC. This translates into CASSFRGYNEQFF.

The genes are TRBV7-2 and TRBJ2-2; tentatively, D is TRBD2 (7 bases). Germline loops: CDR1 SGHTA, CDR2 FQGNSA. The CDR3 consists of 13 residues. V lost 6 bases and J lost 4, with 9 bases in between. Here the CDR3 DNA reads TGTGCCAGCAGAGGGGGGGGCACCGGGGAGCTGTTTTTT. As protein: CASRGGGTGELFF.

This chain connects TRBV5-6 to TRBJ2-5; the match to TRBD2 covers 16 bases. The CDR3 covers 19 residues. After removal of 2 bases from V and 5 bases from J, the junction contained 12 bases not matched to a gene. Germline assignment: CDR1 SGHDT and CDR2 YYEEEE. The DNA for the CDR3 is TGTGCCAGCAGCTTAGCACGGGGACTAGCGGGGGGGCCTCGGGAGACCCAGTACTTC. Protein: CASSLARGLAGGPRETQYF.

The chain couples TRBV5-1 to TRBJ1-2; 12 bases are shared with TRBD1. There are 19 residues in the CDR3. Germline V gives CDR1 SGHRS, CDR2 YFSETQ. V lost 4 bases to trimming and J lost 6 bases; unmatched junction nucleotides: 19. CDR3 residues: CASSRYRTTAGTGGDGYTF. CDR3 nucleotides: TGCGCCAGCAGCCGATACCGTACGACGGCAGGGACAGGGGGCGATGGCTACACCTTC.

V and J are TRBV4-3 and TRBJ1-6, with D uncertain. The ends were cut back, 5 bases at V and 6 bases at J, with 11 bases in the middle. This CDR3 spans 14 amino acids. From germline, CDR1 is LGHNA and CDR2 YSLEER. DNA of the CDR3: TGCGCCAGCAGCGAGTACAGTACTAATTCACCCCTCCACTTT. Encoded protein: CASSEYSTNSPLHF.

The CDR3 region is CASSLTGDPNYGYTF. As DNA, the CDR3 is TGTGCCAGCAGCCTGACAGGGGACCCTAACTATGGCTACACCTTC. The J gene is TRBJ1-2, the V gene TRBV5-6; TRBD1 agrees at 8 bases. Unmatched junction bases numbered 5, after V lost 4 bases and J lost 0 bases. In germline, CDR1 is SGHDT, CDR2 YYEEEE. CDR3 length: 15 residues.

The chain is built from TRBV7-9 and TRBJ2-7; 9 bases map to TRBD2. The V and J ends lost 7 bases and 1 base, in that order; junction bases with no gene match: 8. CDR1 and CDR2 from the germline V gene are SEHNR and FQNEAQ (reference sequence). This CDR3 comprises 15 residues. CDR3 protein: CASTKTLAGSYEQYF. In nucleotides, the CDR3 is TGTGCCAGCACTAAAACCCTAGCGGGGTCCTACGAGCAGTACTTC.

This clone appeared a single time. This chain connects TRBV27 to TRBJ2-3; the D gene is possibly TRBD2 (6 bases). Germline V gives CDR1 MNHEY, CDR2 SMNVEV (reference sequence). This CDR3 has 16 residues. V lost 2 bases and J lost 7, with 19 bases in between. Here the CDR3 DNA reads TGTGCCAGCAGTTTAGGTTTGGGCCAGGAGGGGAATACGCAGTATTTT. Its translation: CASSLGLGQEGNTQYF.

The chain couples TRBV9 to TRBJ1-3; D is perhaps TRBD1 (6 bases). Trimming removed 0 bases at V and 4 bases at J, with 8 bases between. The CDR3 spans 14 residues. Germline V lookup: CDR1 SGDLS, CDR2 YYNGEE. Here the CDR3 reads CASSVGTVGNTIYF. DNA for the CDR3: TGTGCCAGCAGCGTAGGGACAGTCGGAAACACCATATATTTT.